This T cell receptor beta chain was sequenced in a study of cytomegalovirus exposure and HLA in healthy donors. Study-wide results and caveats: In vitro confirmation showed three CMV-associated chains to be CMV antigen specific. Later analysis associated a missense DCLRE1C variant with TCR beta V- and J-gene trimming.

The CDR3 length is 15 residues. CDR1 and CDR2 (germline): MNHNS, SASEGT. V lost 6 bases to trimming and J lost 5 bases; unmatched junction nucleotides: 7. Researchers ran the PCR with 60 Vbeta and 13 Jbeta primers. Produced via immunoSEQ multiplex PCR; TCRdb's table is partial and in-frame only. The data show about 160,000 clones, over 60% seen once. To note about this clone: Antigen specificity is unknown.

This TCR was sampled from a woman in her 40s in good health and CMV-seronegative. Sample: PBMCs. V is TRBV6-1 and J is TRBJ1-6, with TRBD1 matching 7 bases. The CDR3 DNA reads TGTGCCAGCAGCGAACTGGGGACAGATAATTCACCCCTCCACTTT. This gives the protein CASSELGTDNSPLHF.